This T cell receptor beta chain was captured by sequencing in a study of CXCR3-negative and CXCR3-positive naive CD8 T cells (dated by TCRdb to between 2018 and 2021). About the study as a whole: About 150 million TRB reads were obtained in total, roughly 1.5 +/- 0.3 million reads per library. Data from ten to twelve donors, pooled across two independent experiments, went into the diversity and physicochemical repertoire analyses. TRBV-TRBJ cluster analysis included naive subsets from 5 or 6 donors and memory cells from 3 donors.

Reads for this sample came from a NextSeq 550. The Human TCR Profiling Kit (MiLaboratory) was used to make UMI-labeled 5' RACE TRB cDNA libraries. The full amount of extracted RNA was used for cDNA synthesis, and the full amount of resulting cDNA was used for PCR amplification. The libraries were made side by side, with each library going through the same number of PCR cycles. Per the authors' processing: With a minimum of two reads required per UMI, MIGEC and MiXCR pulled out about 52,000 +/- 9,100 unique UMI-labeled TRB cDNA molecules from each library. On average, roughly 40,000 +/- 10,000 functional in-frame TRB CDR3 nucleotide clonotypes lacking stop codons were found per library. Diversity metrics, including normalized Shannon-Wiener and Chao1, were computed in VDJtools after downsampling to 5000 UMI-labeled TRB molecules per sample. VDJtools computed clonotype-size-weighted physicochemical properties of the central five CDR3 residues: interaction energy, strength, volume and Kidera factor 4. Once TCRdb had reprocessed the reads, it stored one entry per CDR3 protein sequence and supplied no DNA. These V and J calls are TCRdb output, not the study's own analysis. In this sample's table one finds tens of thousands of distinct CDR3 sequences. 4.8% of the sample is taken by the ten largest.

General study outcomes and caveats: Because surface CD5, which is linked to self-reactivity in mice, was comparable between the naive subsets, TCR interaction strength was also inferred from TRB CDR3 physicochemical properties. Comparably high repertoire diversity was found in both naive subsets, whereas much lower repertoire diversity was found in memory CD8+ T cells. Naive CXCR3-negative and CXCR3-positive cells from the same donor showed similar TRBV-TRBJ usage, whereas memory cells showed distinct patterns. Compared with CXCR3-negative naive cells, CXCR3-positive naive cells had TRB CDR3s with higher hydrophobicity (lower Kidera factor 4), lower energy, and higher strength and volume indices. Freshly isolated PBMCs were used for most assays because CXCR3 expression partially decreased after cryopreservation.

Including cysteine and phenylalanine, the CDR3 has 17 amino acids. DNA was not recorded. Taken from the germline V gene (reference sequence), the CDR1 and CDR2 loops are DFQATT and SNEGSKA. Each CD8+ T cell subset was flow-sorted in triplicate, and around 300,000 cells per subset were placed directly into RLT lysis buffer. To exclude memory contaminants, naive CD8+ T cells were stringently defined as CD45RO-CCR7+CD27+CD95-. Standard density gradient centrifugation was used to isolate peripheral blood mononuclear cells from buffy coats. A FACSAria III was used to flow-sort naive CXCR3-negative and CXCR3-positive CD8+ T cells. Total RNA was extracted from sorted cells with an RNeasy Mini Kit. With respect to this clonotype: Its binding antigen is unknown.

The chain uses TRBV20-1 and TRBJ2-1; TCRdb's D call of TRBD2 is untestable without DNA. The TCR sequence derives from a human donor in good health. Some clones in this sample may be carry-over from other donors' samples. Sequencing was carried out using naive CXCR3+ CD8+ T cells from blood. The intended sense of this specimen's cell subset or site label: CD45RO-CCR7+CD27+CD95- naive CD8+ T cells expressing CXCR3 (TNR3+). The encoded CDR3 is CSAQGTSGGISYNEQFF.